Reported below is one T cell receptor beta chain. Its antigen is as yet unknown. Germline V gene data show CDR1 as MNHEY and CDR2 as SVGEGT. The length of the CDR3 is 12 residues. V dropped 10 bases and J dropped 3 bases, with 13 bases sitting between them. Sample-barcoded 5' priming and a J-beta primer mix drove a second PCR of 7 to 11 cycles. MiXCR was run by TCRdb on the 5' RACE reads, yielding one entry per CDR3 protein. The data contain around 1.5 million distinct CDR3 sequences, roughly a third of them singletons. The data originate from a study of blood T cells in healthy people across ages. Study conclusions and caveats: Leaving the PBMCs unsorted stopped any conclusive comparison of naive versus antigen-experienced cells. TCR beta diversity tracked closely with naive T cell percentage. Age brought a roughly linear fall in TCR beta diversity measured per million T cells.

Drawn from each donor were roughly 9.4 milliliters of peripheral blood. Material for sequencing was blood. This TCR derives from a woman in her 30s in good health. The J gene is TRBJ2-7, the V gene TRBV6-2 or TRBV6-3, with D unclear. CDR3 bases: TGTGCCATCCAAGGGCAAGGCTACGAGCAGTACTTC. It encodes CAIQGQGYEQYF.